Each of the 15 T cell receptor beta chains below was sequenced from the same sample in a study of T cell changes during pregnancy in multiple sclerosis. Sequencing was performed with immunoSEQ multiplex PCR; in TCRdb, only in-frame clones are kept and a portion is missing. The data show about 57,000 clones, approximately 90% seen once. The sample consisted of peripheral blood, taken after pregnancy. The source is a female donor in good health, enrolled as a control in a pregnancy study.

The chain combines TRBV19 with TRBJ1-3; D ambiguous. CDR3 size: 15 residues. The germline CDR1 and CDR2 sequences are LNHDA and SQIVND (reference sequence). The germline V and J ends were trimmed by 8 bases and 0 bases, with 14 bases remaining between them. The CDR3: CASGWGEGSGNTIYF. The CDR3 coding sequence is TGTGCCAGTGGATGGGGAGAGGGCTCTGGAAACACCATATATTTT.

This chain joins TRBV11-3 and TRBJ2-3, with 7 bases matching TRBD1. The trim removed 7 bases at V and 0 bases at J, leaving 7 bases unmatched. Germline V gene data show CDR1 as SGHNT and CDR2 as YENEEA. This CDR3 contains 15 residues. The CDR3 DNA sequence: TGTGCCAGCACTTCCCGGGACAGTAGCACAGATACGCAGTATTTT. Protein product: CASTSRDSSTDTQYF.

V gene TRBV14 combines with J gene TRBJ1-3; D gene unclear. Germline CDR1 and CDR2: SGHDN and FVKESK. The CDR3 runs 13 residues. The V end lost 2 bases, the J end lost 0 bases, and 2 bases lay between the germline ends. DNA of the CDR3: TGTGCCAGCAGCCAACACTCTGGAAACACCATATATTTT. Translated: CASSQHSGNTIYF.

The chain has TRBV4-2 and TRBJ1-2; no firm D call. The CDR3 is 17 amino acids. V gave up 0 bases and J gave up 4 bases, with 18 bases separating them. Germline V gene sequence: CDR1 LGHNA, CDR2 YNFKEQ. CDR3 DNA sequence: TGTGCCAGCAGCCAAGAATTGCCTTCGGGGTTCAGCTATGGCTACACCTTC. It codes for CASSQELPSGFSYGYTF.

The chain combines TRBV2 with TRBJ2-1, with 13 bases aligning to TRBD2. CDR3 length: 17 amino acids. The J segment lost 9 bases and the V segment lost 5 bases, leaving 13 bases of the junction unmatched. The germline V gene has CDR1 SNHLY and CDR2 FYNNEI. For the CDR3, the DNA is TGTGCCAGCAGTTATCAACTAGCGGGAGGGAATCACGCTGAGCAGTTCTTC. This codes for CASSYQLAGGNHAEQFF.

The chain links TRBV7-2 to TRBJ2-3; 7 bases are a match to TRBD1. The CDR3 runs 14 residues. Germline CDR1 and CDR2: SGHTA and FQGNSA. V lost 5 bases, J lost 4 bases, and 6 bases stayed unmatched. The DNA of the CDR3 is TGTGCCAGCAGCACCTACCAGGGGGCAGATACGCAGTATTTT. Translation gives CASSTYQGADTQYF.

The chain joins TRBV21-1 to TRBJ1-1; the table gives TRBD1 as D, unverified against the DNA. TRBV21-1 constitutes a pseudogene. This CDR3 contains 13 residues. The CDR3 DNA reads TGTGCCAGCAAGGGGCCTAAGGGCACTGAAGCTTTCTTT. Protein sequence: CASKGPKGTEAFF.

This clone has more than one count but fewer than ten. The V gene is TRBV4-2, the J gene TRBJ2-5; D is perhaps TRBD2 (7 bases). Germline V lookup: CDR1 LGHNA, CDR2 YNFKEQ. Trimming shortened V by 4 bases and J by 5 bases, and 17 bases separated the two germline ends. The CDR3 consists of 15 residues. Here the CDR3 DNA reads TGTGCCAGCAGCCCCCAGAGTGGGGGGGCCGAGACCCAGTACTTC. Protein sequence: CASSPQSGGAETQYF.

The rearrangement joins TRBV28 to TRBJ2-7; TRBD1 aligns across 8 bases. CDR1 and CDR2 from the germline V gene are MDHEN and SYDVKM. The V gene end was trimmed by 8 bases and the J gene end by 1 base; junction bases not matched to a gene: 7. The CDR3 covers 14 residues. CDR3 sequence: CASHGQGRSYEQYF. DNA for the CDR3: TGTGCCAGCCACGGACAGGGAAGGTCCTACGAGCAGTACTTC.

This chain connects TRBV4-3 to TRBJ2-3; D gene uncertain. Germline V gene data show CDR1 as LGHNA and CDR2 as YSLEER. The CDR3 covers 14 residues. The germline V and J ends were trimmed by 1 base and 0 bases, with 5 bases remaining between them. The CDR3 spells CASSQGLSTDTQYF. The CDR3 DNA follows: TGCGCCAGCAGCCAAGGACTTAGCACAGATACGCAGTATTTT.

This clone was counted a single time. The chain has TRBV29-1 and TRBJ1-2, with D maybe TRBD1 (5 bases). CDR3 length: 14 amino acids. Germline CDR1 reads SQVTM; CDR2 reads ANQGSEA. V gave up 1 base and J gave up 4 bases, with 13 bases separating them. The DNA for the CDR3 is TGCAGCGTTGAAGGAAGGGGAAAAGGCTATGGCTACACCTTC. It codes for CSVEGRGKGYGYTF. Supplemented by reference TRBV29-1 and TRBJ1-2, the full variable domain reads SAVISQKPSRDICQRGTSLTIQCQVDSQVTMMFWYRQQPGQSLTLIATANQGSEATYESGFVIDKFPISRPNLTFSTLTVSNMSPEDSSIYLCSVEGRGKGYGYTFGSGTRLTVV.

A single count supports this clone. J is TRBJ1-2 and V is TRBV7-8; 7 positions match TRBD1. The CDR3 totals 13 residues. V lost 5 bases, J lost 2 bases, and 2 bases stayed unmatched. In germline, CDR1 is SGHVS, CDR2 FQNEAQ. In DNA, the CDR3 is TGTGCCAGCAGCGAGACAGGGAACTATGGCTACACCTTC. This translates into CASSETGNYGYTF. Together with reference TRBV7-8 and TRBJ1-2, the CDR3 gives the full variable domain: GAGVSQSPRYKVAKRGQDVALRCDPISGHVSLFWYQQALGQGPEFLTYFQNEAQLDKSGLPSDRFFAERPEGSVSTLKIQRTQQEDSAVYLCASSETGNYGYTFGSGTRLTVV.

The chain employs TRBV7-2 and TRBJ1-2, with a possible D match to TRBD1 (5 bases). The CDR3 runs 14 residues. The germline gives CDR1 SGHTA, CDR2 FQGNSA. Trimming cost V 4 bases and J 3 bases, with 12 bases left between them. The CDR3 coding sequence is TGTGCCAGCAGCTCATCTATGACAGACTATGGCTACACCTTC. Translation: CASSSSMTDYGYTF. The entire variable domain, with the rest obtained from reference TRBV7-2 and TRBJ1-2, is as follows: GAGVSQSPSNKVTEKGKDVELRCDPISGHTALYWYRQSLGQGLEFLIYFQGNSAPDKSGLPSDRFSAERTGGSVSTLTIQRTQQEDSAVYLCASSSSMTDYGYTFGSGTRLTVV.

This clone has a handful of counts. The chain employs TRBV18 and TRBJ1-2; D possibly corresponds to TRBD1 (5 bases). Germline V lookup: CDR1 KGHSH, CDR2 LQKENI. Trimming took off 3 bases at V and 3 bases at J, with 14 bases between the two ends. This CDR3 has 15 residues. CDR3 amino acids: CASSPIGVDHYGYTF. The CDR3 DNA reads TGTGCCAGCTCACCTATAGGGGTAGACCACTATGGCTACACCTTC.

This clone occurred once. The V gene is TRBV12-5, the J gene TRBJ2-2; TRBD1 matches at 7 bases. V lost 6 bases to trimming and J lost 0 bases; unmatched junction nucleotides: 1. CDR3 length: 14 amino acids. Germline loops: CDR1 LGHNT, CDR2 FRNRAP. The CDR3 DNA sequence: TGTGCTAGTGGGACAGGGACGAACACCGGGGAGCTGTTTTTT. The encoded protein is CASGTGTNTGELFF. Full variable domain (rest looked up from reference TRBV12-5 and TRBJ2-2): DARVTQTPRHKVTEMGQEVTMRCQPILGHNTVFWYRQTMMQGLELLAYFRNRAPLDDSGMPKDRFSAEMPDATLATLKIQPSEPRDSAVYFCASGTGTNTGELFFGEGSRLTVL.